This TCR beta chain was sequenced in a study of OX40 agonist ivuxolimab in advanced cancers. On the study more broadly: With a range of roughly 20 to 85, age averaged roughly 60 years, and 70% to 85% were male. Study-wide results and limits: More expanded clones were found, on average, in CD8+ than in CD4+ T cells.

Some clones are missing from TCRdb's copy, which holds only in-frame ones; the method was immunoSEQ multiplex PCR. The table has 53,000 or so clones, over 70% seen once; the top ten hold 0.37%. As concerns this clone: As yet, its antigen is unknown.

Trimming removed 9 bases at V and 3 bases at J, with 6 bases between. Germline-derived CDR1 and CDR2 are ENHRY and SYGVKD. The CDR3 totals 11 residues. The clonotype comes from an adult with an advanced solid tumor such as melanoma, head and neck, liver or kidney cancer. Sequencing used CD4+ or CD8+ T cells sorted from blood, obtained in a trial of the OX40 agonist ivuxolimab. The chain recombines TRBV10-3 with TRBJ2-1; D uncertain. CDR3 in amino acids: CAMGYYNEQFF. CDR3 DNA: TGTGCCATGGGTTACTACAATGAGCAGTTCTTC.